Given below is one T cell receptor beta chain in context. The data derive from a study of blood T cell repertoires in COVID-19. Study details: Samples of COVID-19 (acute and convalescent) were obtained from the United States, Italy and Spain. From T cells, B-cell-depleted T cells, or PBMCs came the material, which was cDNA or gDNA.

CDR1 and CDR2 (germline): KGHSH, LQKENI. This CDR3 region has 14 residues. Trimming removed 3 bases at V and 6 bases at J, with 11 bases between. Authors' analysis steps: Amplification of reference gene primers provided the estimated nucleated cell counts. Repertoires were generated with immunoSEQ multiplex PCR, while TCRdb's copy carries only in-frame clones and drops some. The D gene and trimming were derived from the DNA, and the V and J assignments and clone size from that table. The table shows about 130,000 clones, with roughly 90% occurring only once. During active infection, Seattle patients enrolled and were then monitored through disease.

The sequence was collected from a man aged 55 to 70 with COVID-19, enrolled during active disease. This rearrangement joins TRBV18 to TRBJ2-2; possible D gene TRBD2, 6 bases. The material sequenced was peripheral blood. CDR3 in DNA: TGTGCCAGCTCACCGACTAGTCAGGCCGGGGAGCTGTTTTTT. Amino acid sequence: CASSPTSQAGELFF.